A single sample gave rise to the 6 T cell receptor beta chains below, sequenced in a study of control samples from healthy donors and cancer patients. The repertoire was sequenced with immunoSEQ multiplex PCR; TCRdb's copy has only in-frame clones and lacks some. The sample lists 400,000 to 500,000 clones; more than 80% were seen once. The sample consisted of PBMCs. These receptors were collected from a man aged 40-49 years with head and neck cancer.

The rearrangement uses TRBV11-2 and TRBJ1-5; D is perhaps TRBD1 (6 bases). Per the germline V gene, CDR1 is SGHAT and CDR2 is FQNNGV. With 4 bases removed from V and 7 bases from J, the gap between germline ends came to 14 bases. The CDR3 consists of 14 residues. CDR3 in amino acids: CASSSQRGEQPQHF. The CDR3 DNA reads as TGTGCCAGCAGCTCCCAGAGGGGGGAACAGCCCCAGCATTTT.

This clone has a single count. This chain links TRBV7-2 with TRBJ1-2; a possible D gene is TRBD1 (6 bases). Per the germline V gene, CDR1 is SGHTA and CDR2 is FQGNSA. The CDR3 spans 15 residues. Trimming shortened V by 1 base and J by 3 bases, and 12 bases separated the two germline ends. CDR3 residues: CASSLEAGADYGYTF. The CDR3 DNA sequence: TGTGCCAGCAGCTTAGAGGCAGGGGCTGACTATGGCTACACCTTC.

The genes are TRBV5-1 and TRBJ2-5, with TRBD2 identical over 8 bases. Trimming took 0 bases from V and 4 from J; bases not matched to a gene: 5. The CDR3 length is 15 residues. CDR1 SGHRS and CDR2 YFSETQ come from the germline V gene. The CDR3, as DNA: TGCGCCAGCAGCTTGGGGCTAGCGGGCCCAGAGACCCAGTACTTC. Encoded protein: CASSLGLAGPETQYF.

This clone has only one observation. The genes are TRBV6-6 and TRBJ2-7; D is ambiguous. In germline, CDR1 is MNHNY, CDR2 SVGAGI (reference sequence). The CDR3 extends over 15 amino acids. The V end lost 5 bases, the J end lost 1 base, and 15 bases lay between the germline ends. The CDR3 DNA reads TGTGCCAGCAGTCCTCGACATCCCGAGTCCTACGAGCAGTACTTC. Protein product: CASSPRHPESYEQYF.

The rearrangement joins TRBV24-1 to TRBJ2-3, with a possible D match to TRBD1 (6 bases). The CDR3 is made up of 15 amino acids. CDR1 is KGHDR, CDR2 SFDVKD, per germline. Trimming left V 4 bases short and J 6 bases short, with 16 bases between. The CDR3 coding sequence is TGTGCCACCAGTGACCAACGACAGGTCGGGGATACGCAGTATTTT. Amino acid sequence: CATSDQRQVGDTQYF.

The chain couples TRBV29-1 to TRBJ2-1, with D unclear. Germline CDR1 and CDR2: SQVTM and ANQGSEA. The CDR3 has 16 residues. The V end lost 1 base, the J end lost 0 bases, and 13 bases lay between the germline ends. CDR3 sequence (DNA): TGCAGCGTTGAAGGCGGACGGCGAGGCTCCTACAATGAGCAGTTCTTC. Protein sequence: CSVEGGRRGSYNEQFF.